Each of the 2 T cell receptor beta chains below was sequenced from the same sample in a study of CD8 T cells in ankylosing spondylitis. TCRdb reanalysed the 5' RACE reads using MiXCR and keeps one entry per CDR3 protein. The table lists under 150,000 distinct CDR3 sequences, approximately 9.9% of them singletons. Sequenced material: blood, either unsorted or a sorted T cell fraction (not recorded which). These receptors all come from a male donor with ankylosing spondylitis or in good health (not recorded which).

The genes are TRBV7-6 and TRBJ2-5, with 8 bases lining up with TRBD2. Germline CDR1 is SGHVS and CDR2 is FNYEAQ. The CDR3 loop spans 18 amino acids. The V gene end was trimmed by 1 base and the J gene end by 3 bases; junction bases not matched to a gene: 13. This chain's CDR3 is CASSLGGGLTSEKETQYF. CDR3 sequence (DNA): TGTGCCAGCAGCTTAGGTGGGGGTTTGACTAGCGAGAAAGAGACCCAGTACTTC.

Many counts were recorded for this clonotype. The CDR3, as DNA: TGTGCCACCAGTGATTTGTTCAATGAGCAGTTCTTC. Translation gives CATSDLFNEQFF. The chain uses TRBV24-1 and TRBJ2-1, with D uncertain. The CDR3 loop spans 12 amino acids. The V gene's germline CDR1 is KGHDR and CDR2 SFDVKD. The V end lost 0 bases, the J end lost 6 bases, and 2 bases lay between the germline ends.